Listed below are T cell receptor beta chains from one sample, sequenced in a study of blood T cell repertoires in COVID-19. Using immunoSEQ multiplex PCR, the repertoire was profiled, and TCRdb retains in-frame clones only, with some absent. The sample lists roughly 350,000 clones, more than 75% occurring once. The material sequenced was peripheral blood. Every receptor here comes from a woman between 50 and 59 years old with active or convalescent COVID-19. The CDR3 runs from the conserved cysteine through the conserved F or W. A D gene is named only where the DNA matches it firmly. Some rows have no size entry. The others give once, few or many, or a class for an expanded clone.

V,J,D,size,CDR3,DNA
TRBV18,TRBJ1-1,NA,NA,CASSKQGLDEAFF,TGTGCCAGCTCAAAACAGGGCCTAGATGAAGCTTTCTTT
TRBV30,TRBJ2-2,TRBD2,NA,CAWGSGASTGELFF,TGTGCCTGGGGGAGCGGGGCGAGCACCGGGGAGCTGTTTTTT
TRBV5-4,TRBJ1-3,NA,NA,CASSFYPNSGNTIYF,TGTGCCAGCAGCTTCTACCCAAATTCTGGAAACACCATATATTTT
TRBV11-1,TRBJ1-6,NA,NA,CASSPEAGRSPLHF,TGTGCCAGCAGCCCTGAGGCAGGGAGGTCACCCCTCCACTTT
TRBV21-1,TRBJ1-4,NA,NA,CASKRGTNEKLFF,TGTGCCAGCAAACGGGGAACTAATGAAAAACTGTTTTTT
TRBV7-9,TRBJ1-1,NA,NA,CASSLRLNTEAFF,TGTGCCAGCAGCTTGAGGCTGAACACTGAAGCTTTCTTT
TRBV6-2/TRBV6-3,TRBJ2-7,NA,NA,CASSNPREQYF,TGTGCCAGCAGCAACCCGAGGGAGCAGTACTTC
TRBV5-4,TRBJ1-4,NA,once,CASSPEGRFSEKLFF,TGTGCCAGCAGCCCGGAGGGGAGATTTTCTGAAAAACTGTTTTTT
TRBV19,TRBJ2-7,NA,NA,CASSWTESSYEQYF,TGTGCCAGTAGTTGGACAGAGAGCTCCTACGAGCAGTACTTC
TRBV5-1,TRBJ1-1,NA,NA,CASSLGRDTEAFF,TGCGCCAGCAGCTTGGGGCGGGATACTGAAGCTTTCTTT
TRBV19,TRBJ1-5,TRBD1,NA,CASSIRDRNNQPQHF,TGTGCCAGTAGTATAAGGGACAGAAACAATCAGCCCCAGCATTTT
TRBV7-9,TRBJ1-1,TRBD1,NA,CASSPRTGIRYTEAFF,TGTGCCAGCAGCCCCCGGACAGGGATCAGGTACACTGAAGCTTTCTTT
TRBV4-3,TRBJ2-2,NA,NA,CASSQDILNTGELFF,TGCGCCAGCAGCCAAGATATCTTGAACACCGGGGAGCTGTTTTTT
TRBV4-3,TRBJ1-6,NA,NA,CASSQDGPRGSSPLHF,TGCGCCAGCAGCCAAGATGGACCCAGGGGAAGTTCACCCCTCCACTTT
TRBV6-2/TRBV6-3,TRBJ1-1,TRBD1,NA,CASSGRIRTGAGFTEAFF,TGTGCCAGCAGTGGGCGTATACGAACAGGGGCAGGGTTCACTGAAGCTTTCTTT
TRBV2,TRBJ1-5,NA,NA,CANSQGQGGNQPQHF,TGTGCCAACTCCCAGGGGCAGGGAGGCAATCAGCCCCAGCATTTT
TRBV10-3,TRBJ2-7,TRBD2,NA,CATSTGLAGGYEQYF,TGTGCCACTTCCACGGGACTAGCGGGAGGCTACGAGCAGTACTTC
TRBV29-1,TRBJ1-2,TRBD1,NA,CSVENAGGSYTF,TGCAGCGTTGAGAACGCAGGGGGGAGCTACACCTTC
TRBV9,TRBJ2-1,TRBD2,once,CASSVLAGEIGAEQFF,TGTGCCAGCAGCGTACTAGCGGGGGAAATAGGGGCTGAGCAGTTCTTC
TRBV4-3,TRBJ1-4,NA,once,CASSLTGAGEKLFF,TGCGCCAGCAGCCTTACTGGGGCGGGGGAAAAACTGTTTTTT
TRBV4-2,TRBJ2-7,NA,NA,CASSQDGAASYEQYF,TGTGCCAGCAGCCAAGACGGAGCGGCCTCCTACGAGCAGTACTTC
TRBV30,TRBJ2-7,NA,NA,CAWSVSREQYF,TGTGCCTGGAGTGTTAGCCGGGAGCAGTACTTC
TRBV4-2,TRBJ2-1,NA,NA,CASSQDSQGTYNEQFF,TGTGCCAGCAGCCAAGATAGTCAGGGCACCTACAATGAGCAGTTCTTC
TRBV6-5,TRBJ1-2,NA,NA,CASSYIGGLQNGYTF,TGTGCCAGCAGTTACATAGGAGGACTCCAGAATGGCTACACCTTC
TRBV11-3,TRBJ2-5,TRBD2,few,CASSHGLAGEFGETQYF,TGTGCCAGCAGCCACGGACTAGCGGGGGAATTTGGGGAGACCCAGTACTTC